These 27 T cell receptor beta chains were all obtained from the same sample, sequenced in a study of OX40 agonist ivuxolimab in advanced cancers. Here immunoSEQ multiplex PCR was the method, and the copy in TCRdb shows in-frame clones only, minus some. The sample consists of some 100,000 clones, 70% to 90% of them appearing once. The sequencing used CD4+ or CD8+ T cells sorted from blood, collected in a trial of the OX40 agonist ivuxolimab. The receptor set was obtained from an adult with an advanced solid tumor such as melanoma, head and neck, liver or kidney cancer.

The V call is TRBV2, the J call TRBJ2-3, with D tentatively TRBD2 (6 bases). The V end lost 4 bases, the J end lost 0 bases, and 14 bases lay between the germline ends. The CDR3 runs to 16 residues. Per the germline V gene, CDR1 is SNHLY and CDR2 is FYNNEI. The CDR3 region has the DNA TGTGCCAGCAGTGCCGACGGAGGGAGTAGCACAGATACGCAGTATTTT. This translates into CASSADGGSSTDTQYF.

The CDR3 region is CASSHRTGPRGGQQYF. CDR3 DNA sequence: TGTGCCAGCAGCCACAGGACAGGGCCGCGGGGTGGCCAGCAGTACTTC. The gene calls are TRBV14 and TRBJ2-7; 8 nucleotides agree with TRBD1. Germline V gene data show CDR1 as SGHDN and CDR2 as FVKESK. The CDR3 is 16 amino acids. V trimming: 3 bases; J trimming: 8 bases; junction bases outside the gene matches: 15. Drawing the rest from reference TRBV14 and TRBJ2-7, the complete variable domain is EAGVTQFPSHSVIEKGQTVTLRCDPISGHDNLYWYRRVMGKEIKFLLHFVKESKQDESGMPNNRFLAERTGGTYSTLKVQPAELEDSGVYFCASSHRTGPRGGQQYFGPGTRLTVT.

The CDR3 region has the DNA TGTGCCAGCAGTTACCCCCAGGGGGCTGGCTACACCTTC. It specifies CASSYPQGAGYTF. V usage is TRBV6-5 and J usage is TRBJ1-2, with 8 bases identical to TRBD1. V shed 2 bases and J 7 bases; nucleotides not matched to a gene: 3. Germline assignment: CDR1 MNHEY and CDR2 SVGAGI. The CDR3 totals 13 residues.

The V call is TRBV6-4, the J call TRBJ2-3, with 7 bases that match TRBD2. Per the germline V gene, CDR1 is MRHNA and CDR2 is SNTAGT. The CDR3 spans 13 residues. After removal of 3 bases from V and 11 bases from J, the junction contained 8 bases not matched to a gene. The CDR3 nucleotides are TGTGCCAGCAGTGAGAGTCCTAGCGGCCGGCAGTATTTT. Translating it yields CASSESPSGRQYF.

The V call is TRBV28, the J call TRBJ2-2; D gene uncertain. The CDR3 loop spans 15 amino acids. Germline V gene sequence: CDR1 MDHEN, CDR2 SYDVKM. V was pared by 6 bases and J by 1 base, with 12 bases between. CDR3 protein: CASSPAGKNTGELFF. The CDR3 DNA is TGTGCCAGCAGCCCGGCTGGGAAGAACACCGGGGAGCTGTTTTTT.

This chain uses TRBV7-3 with TRBJ2-3, with D maybe TRBD2 (6 bases). Germline V gene data show CDR1 as SGHTA and CDR2 as FQGTGA. The CDR3 sequence is 18 residues long. V was shortened by 5 bases and J by 0 bases, with 21 bases between the two germline ends. The CDR3: CASSPTGAKGPSTDTQYF. The CDR3 nucleotides are TGTGCCAGCAGCCCGACGGGAGCCAAGGGCCCGAGCACAGATACGCAGTATTTT.

This chain uses TRBV4-2 with TRBJ2-7; D gene uncertain. Trimming removed 0 bases at V and 0 bases at J, with 9 bases between. The CDR3 has 15 amino acids. Germline V gene lookup returns CDR1 LGHNA and CDR2 YNFKEQ. As DNA, the CDR3 is TGTGCCAGCAGCCAAGACAGGTCCTACTCCTACGAGCAGTACTTC. Translation: CASSQDRSYSYEQYF.

The chain combines TRBV7-3 with TRBJ2-3, with 7 bases aligning to TRBD2. The germline gives CDR1 SGHTA, CDR2 FQGTGA. The CDR3 has 16 amino acids. The V gene end was trimmed by 3 bases and the J gene end by 1 base; junction bases not matched to a gene: 7. The chain's CDR3 is CASSLGEGFGTDTQYF. Here the CDR3 DNA reads TGTGCCAGCAGCTTGGGGGAGGGATTTGGCACAGATACGCAGTATTTT.

The chain couples TRBV18 to TRBJ2-1; tentatively, D is TRBD1 or TRBD2 (6 bases each). V dropped 6 bases and J dropped 1 base, with 13 bases sitting between them. The CDR3 runs 15 residues. The germline V gene has CDR1 KGHSH and CDR2 LQKENI. CDR3 sequence: CASSRGTLSYNEQFF. The CDR3 nucleotides read TGTGCCAGCTCCCGCGGGACACTTTCCTACAATGAGCAGTTCTTC.

The rearrangement joins TRBV28 to TRBJ2-1; TRBD1 matches 9 bases. The V gene's germline CDR1 is MDHEN and CDR2 SYDVKM. CDR3 size: 16 residues. V lost 1 base and J lost 5; bases outside the gene matches: 6. The CDR3 loop reads CASSLLTGTGHNEQFF. Here the CDR3 DNA reads TGTGCCAGCAGTTTATTAACCGGGACAGGGCACAATGAGCAGTTCTTC.

Concerning this clone itself: The junction departs from the called germline gene at one end, perhaps through a read error. This chain connects TRBV2 to TRBJ2-7; D not certain. Germline assignment: CDR1 SNHLY and CDR2 FYNNEI. CDR3 size: 10 residues. The CDR3 sequence is CASRPSPSNF. The CDR3 bases are TGTGCCAGCAGACCTTCACCCTCCAACTTC.

This chain uses TRBV28 with TRBJ2-1, with 9 bases matching TRBD1. The CDR3 totals 14 residues. With 6 bases clipped from V and 9 bases from J, the junction kept 9 bases outside the gene matches. Germline CDR1 and CDR2: MDHEN and SYDVKM. For the CDR3, the DNA is TGTGCCAGCAGACGGGACAGGGTTGTAGTTGAGCAGTTCTTC. It is translated as CASRRDRVVVEQFF.

The rearrangement links TRBV29-1 to TRBJ2-1, with 11 bases that match TRBD1. The V segment lost 6 bases and the J segment 4 bases; nucleotides outside the gene matches: 2. The germline V gene has CDR1 SQVTM and CDR2 ANQGSEA. CDR3 length: 13 residues. In DNA form, the CDR3 reads TGCAGCGTGGACAGGGGGCGGTACAATGAGCAGTTCTTC. This sequence encodes CSVDRGRYNEQFF.

The rearrangement links TRBV6-5 to TRBJ1-4; 8 bases line up with TRBD1. CDR1 and CDR2 (germline): MNHEY, SVGAGI. With 6 bases clipped from V and 5 bases from J, the junction kept 8 bases outside the gene matches. The CDR3 runs 15 residues. The CDR3 reads CASRDRVGRNEKLFF. CDR3 in DNA: TGTGCCAGCAGGGACAGGGTCGGAAGGAATGAAAAACTGTTTTTT.

This clone appeared once. V usage is TRBV5-1 and J usage is TRBJ2-7, with 9 positions matching TRBD1. J was trimmed by 5 bases and V by 7 bases; bases with no gene match: 13. CDR3 length: 15 residues. CDR1 SGHRS and CDR2 YFSETQ come from the germline V gene. The CDR3, as DNA: TGCGCCAGCCGGGCATTCGGACAGGGGTTAGACGAGCAGTACTTC. Its translation: CASRAFGQGLDEQYF.

The chain links TRBV14 to TRBJ2-5; D might be TRBD2 (6 bases). V shed 0 bases and J shed 5 bases, with 19 bases lying between them. CDR3 size: 17 residues. Germline loops: CDR1 SGHDN, CDR2 FVKESK. Here the CDR3 reads CASSQDRGKGWWETQYF. CDR3 nucleotides: TGTGCCAGCAGCCAAGATCGGGGGAAGGGATGGTGGGAGACCCAGTACTTC.

The chain joins TRBV18 to TRBJ2-7; a weak D match, TRBD1 (5 bases). The germline CDR1 and CDR2 sequences are KGHSH and LQKENI. Trimming took 0 bases from V and 0 from J, leaving 9 bases between them. This CDR3 is 15 amino acids long. The CDR3 nucleotides read TGTGCCAGCTCACCACCGGGCAGGGACTCCTACGAGCAGTACTTC. Translating gives CASSPPGRDSYEQYF.

The chain is built from TRBV6-1 and TRBJ2-7, with TRBD1 as a possible D gene (5 bases). This CDR3 is 15 amino acids long. Germline CDR1 is MNHNS and CDR2 is SASEGT. V was pared by 3 bases and J by 1 base, with 13 bases between. The DNA for the CDR3 is TGTGCCAGCAGTGATCAAGGCAGGGTGTCCTACGAGCAGTACTTC. Residues: CASSDQGRVSYEQYF.

The chain uses TRBV5-1 and TRBJ1-1; 10 bases match TRBD1. Losses at the gene ends were 4 bases for V and 6 bases for J; bases not matched to a gene: 18. The germline CDR1 and CDR2 sequences are SGHRS and YFSETQ. CDR3 length: 18 amino acids. The CDR3 loop is CASSPRPGTGVLGAEAFF. The CDR3 coding sequence is TGCGCCAGCAGCCCGCGACCCGGGACAGGGGTTCTGGGCGCTGAAGCTTTCTTT.

The chain is built from TRBV6-1 and TRBJ2-3, with D tentatively TRBD2 (5 bases). Germline V gene sequence: CDR1 MNHNS, CDR2 SASEGT. Trimming took off 7 bases at V and 3 bases at J, with 17 bases between the two ends. The CDR3 is 15 residues long. The CDR3 region is CASNTKAARTDTQYF. The CDR3 region has the DNA TGTGCCAGCAATACGAAAGCGGCAAGAACAGATACGCAGTATTTT.

The CDR3 DNA is TGTGCCACCAGACAGGGGGACTACAATGAGCAGTTCTTC. Translated: CATRQGDYNEQFF. This chain connects TRBV27 to TRBJ2-1, with 9 bases that match TRBD1. V lost 10 bases to trimming and J lost 3 bases; unmatched junction nucleotides: 4. Germline loops: CDR1 MNHEY, CDR2 SMNVEV (reference sequence). CDR3 length: 13 residues.

CDR3 region: CASSINRLNTEAFF. Written as DNA, the CDR3 is TGTGCCAGTAGTATAAACAGACTGAACACTGAAGCTTTCTTT. The chain carries TRBV19 and TRBJ1-1, with no clear D. Germline assignment: CDR1 LNHDA and CDR2 SQIVND (reference sequence). The CDR3 runs 14 residues. With 2 bases removed from V and 0 bases from J, the gap between germline ends came to 7 bases.

The CDR3 nucleotides read TGTGCCAGCAAGTACAGTCAAGAGACCCAGTACTTC. Translating gives CASKYSQETQYF. This chain links TRBV6-1 with TRBJ2-5, with unresolved D. Germline CDR1 and CDR2: MNHNS and SASEGT. The CDR3 totals 12 residues. Trimming cost V 7 bases and J 2 bases, with 8 bases left between them.

This clone was found once. This chain uses TRBV27 with TRBJ2-7; D possibly uses TRBD1 or TRBD2 (6 bases each). There are 15 residues in the CDR3. CDR1 MNHEY and CDR2 SMNVEV come from the germline V gene (reference sequence). V lost 3 bases and J lost 0, with 12 bases in between. CDR3 sequence: CASSFWGANSYEQYF. The CDR3 DNA is TGTGCCAGCAGTTTTTGGGGGGCGAACTCCTACGAGCAGTACTTC.

This clone was seen once. The CDR3 sequence: CASSPRDEKLFF. The CDR3 DNA reads TGTGCCAGCTCACCTCGGGATGAAAAACTGTTTTTT. The V and J genes are TRBV18 and TRBJ1-4, with D hard to call. CDR3 length: 12 amino acids. The V and J ends lost 3 bases and 6 bases respectively, with 5 bases between them. The germline V gene encodes CDR1 KGHSH and CDR2 LQKENI.

This sequence joins TRBV7-8 and TRBJ2-7; a possible D gene is TRBD1 (6 bases). Germline V gives CDR1 SGHVS, CDR2 FQNEAQ. The CDR3 is 16 amino acids. V gave up 1 base and J gave up 2 bases, with 15 bases separating them. CDR3 amino acids: CASSLETGKWAYEQYF. The CDR3 coding sequence is TGTGCCAGCAGCTTAGAAACAGGGAAGTGGGCCTACGAGCAGTACTTC.

The rearrangement joins TRBV28 to TRBJ2-2; no reliable D call. The CDR3 has 12 amino acids. Germline assignment: CDR1 MDHEN and CDR2 SYDVKM. Trimming left V 6 bases short and J 7 bases short, with 9 bases between. The CDR3 here is CASSIEVGELFF. DNA for the CDR3: TGTGCCAGCAGCATAGAAGTCGGGGAGCTGTTTTTT. The full variable domain, completed using reference TRBV28 and TRBJ2-2, is DVKVTQSSRYLVKRTGEKVFLECVQDMDHENMFWYRQDPGLGLRLIYFSYDVKMKEKGDIPEGYSVSREKKERFSLILESASTNQTSMYLCASSIEVGELFFGEGSRLTVL.